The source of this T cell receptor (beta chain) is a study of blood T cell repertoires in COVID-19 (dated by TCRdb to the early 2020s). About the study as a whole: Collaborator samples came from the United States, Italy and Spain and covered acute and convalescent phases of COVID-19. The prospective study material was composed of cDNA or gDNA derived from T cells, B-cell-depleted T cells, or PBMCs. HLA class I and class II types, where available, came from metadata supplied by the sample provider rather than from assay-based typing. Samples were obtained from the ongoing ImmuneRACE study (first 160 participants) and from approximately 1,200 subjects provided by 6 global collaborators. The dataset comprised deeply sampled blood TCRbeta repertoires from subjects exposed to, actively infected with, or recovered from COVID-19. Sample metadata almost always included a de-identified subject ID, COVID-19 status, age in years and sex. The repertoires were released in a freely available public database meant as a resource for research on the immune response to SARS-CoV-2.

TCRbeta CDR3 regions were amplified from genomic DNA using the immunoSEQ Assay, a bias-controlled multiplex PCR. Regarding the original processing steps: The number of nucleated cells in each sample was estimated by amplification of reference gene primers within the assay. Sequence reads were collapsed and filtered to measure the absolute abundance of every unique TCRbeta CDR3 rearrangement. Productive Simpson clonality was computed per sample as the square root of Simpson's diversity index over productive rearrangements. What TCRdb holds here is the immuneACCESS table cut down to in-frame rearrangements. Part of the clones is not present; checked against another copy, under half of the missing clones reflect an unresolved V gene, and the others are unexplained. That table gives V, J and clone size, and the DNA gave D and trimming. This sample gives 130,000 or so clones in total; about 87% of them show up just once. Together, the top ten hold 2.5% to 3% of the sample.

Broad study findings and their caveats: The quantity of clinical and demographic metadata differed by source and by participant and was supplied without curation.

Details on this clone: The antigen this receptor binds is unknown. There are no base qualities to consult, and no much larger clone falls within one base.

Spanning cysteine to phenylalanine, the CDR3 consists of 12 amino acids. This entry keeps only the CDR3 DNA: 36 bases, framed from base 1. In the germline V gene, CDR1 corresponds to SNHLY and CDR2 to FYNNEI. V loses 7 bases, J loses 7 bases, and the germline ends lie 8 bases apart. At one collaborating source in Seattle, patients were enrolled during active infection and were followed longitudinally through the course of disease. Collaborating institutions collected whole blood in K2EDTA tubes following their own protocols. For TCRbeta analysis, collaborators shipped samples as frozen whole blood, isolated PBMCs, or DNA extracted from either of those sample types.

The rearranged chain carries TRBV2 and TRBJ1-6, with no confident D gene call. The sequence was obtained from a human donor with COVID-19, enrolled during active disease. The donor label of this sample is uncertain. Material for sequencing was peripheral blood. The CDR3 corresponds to CASIVENSPLHF. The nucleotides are TGTGCCAGCATAGTGGAGAATTCACCCCTCCACTTT.